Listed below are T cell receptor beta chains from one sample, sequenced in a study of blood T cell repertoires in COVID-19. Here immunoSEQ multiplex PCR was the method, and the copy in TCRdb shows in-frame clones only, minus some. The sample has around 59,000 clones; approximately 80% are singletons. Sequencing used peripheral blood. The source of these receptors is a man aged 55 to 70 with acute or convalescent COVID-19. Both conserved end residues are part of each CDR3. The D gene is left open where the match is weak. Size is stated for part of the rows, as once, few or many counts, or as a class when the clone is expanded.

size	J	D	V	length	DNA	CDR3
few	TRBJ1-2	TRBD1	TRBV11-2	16	TGTGCCAGCAGCTCGGGACAGGGGGCCCCAACTTATGGCTACACCTTC	CASSSGQGAPTYGYTF
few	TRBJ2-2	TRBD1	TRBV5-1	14	TGCGCCAGCAGCGGGACAGGGAACACCGGGGAGCTGTTTTTT	CASSGTGNTGELFF
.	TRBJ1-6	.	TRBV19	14	TGTGCCAGTAGTATAGGGCAGACTGCATCACCCCTCCACTTT	CASSIGQTASPLHF
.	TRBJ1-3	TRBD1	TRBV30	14	TGTGCCTGGAGGGGACAGGGGCTAAGGGACACCATATATTTT	CAWRGQGLRDTIYF
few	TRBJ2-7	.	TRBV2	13	TGTGCCAGCAGTGAATGGTTGCGGGCCGAGCAGTACTTC	CASSEWLRAEQYF
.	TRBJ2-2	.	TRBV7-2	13	TGTGCCAGCAGCCCGGACTGGTCCGGGGAGCTGTTTTTT	CASSPDWSGELFF
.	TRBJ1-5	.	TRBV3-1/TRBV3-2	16	TGTGCCAGCAGCCAAGATTCACAGGTGAGAAATCAGCCCCAGCATTTT	CASSQDSQVRNQPQHF
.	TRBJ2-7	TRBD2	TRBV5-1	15	TGCGCCAGCAGGCTAGGACTAGCGGGGACCTACGAGCAGTACTTC	CASRLGLAGTYEQYF
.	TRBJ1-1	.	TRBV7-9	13	TGTGCCAGCACCCAGAGGGATTACGCTGAAGCTTTCTTT	CASTQRDYAEAFF
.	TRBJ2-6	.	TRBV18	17	TGTGCCAGCTCACCCCTGACTGTCCACTCTGGGGCCAACGTCCTGACTTTC	CASSPLTVHSGANVLTF
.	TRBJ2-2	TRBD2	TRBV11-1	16	TGTGCCAGCAGCTTAAAGCGGGGGGGCCGTACCGGGGAGCTGTTTTTT	CASSLKRGGRTGELFF
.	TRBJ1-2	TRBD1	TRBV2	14	TGTGCCAGCAGTATAACAGGGGACGGCTATGGCTACACCTTC	CASSITGDGYGYTF
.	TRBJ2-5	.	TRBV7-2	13	TGTGCCACCAGATGGGGGGGCGAGGAGACCCAGTACTTC	CATRWGGEETQYF
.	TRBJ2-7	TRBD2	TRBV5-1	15	TGCGCCAGCAGCTTGGCGGGCGGGGGGTTCTACGAGCAGTACTTC	CASSLAGGGFYEQYF
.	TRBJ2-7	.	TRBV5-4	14	TGTGCCAGCAGCTTCAGACAGGACTCCTACGAGCAGTACTTC	CASSFRQDSYEQYF
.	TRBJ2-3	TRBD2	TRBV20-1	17	TGCAGTGCTAGTCCGCTCGGACTAGCGGGGGGGACAGATACGCAGTATTTT	CSASPLGLAGGTDTQYF
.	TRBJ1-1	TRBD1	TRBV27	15	TGTGCCAGCAGTTCCGGGACAGGAAGACGGACTGAAGCTTTCTTT	CASSSGTGRRTEAFF
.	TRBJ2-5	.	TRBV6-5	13	TGTGCCATTTACGGGGGGCCGGGAGAGACCCAGTACTTC	CAIYGGPGETQYF
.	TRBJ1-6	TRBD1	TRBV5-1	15	TGCGCCAGCAGCCCCGACAGGGGTCCCCTTTCACCCCTCCACTTT	CASSPDRGPLSPLHF
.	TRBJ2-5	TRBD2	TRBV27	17	TGTGCCAGCAGTTTATACATGACTAGCGGGGGGAGAGAGACCCAGTACTTC	CASSLYMTSGGRETQYF
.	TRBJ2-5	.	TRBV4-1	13	TGCGCCAGCAGCCAAGCTTCGGGAGAGACCCAGTACTTC	CASSQASGETQYF
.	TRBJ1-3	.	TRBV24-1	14	TGTGCCACCAGTGATCCGGGGTCTGGAAACACCATATATTTT	CATSDPGSGNTIYF
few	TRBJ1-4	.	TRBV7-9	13	TGTGCCAGCAGCTTGGAGGACAGACTAAAACTGTTTTTT	CASSLEDRLKLFF
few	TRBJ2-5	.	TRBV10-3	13	TGTGCCATCAGTGAGTCAGGCGGAGAGACCCAGTACTTC	CAISESGGETQYF
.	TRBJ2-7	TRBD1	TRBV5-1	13	TGCGCCAGCTCCCGGGACAGGGGCGACGAGCAGTACTTC	CASSRDRGDEQYF
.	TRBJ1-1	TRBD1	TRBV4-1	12	TGCGCCAGCAGCACAGGGGACACTGAAGCTTTCTTT	CASSTGDTEAFF
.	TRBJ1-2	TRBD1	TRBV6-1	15	TGTGCCAGCAGTGAGGGGACAGGGGGGGGCTATGGCTACACCTTC	CASSEGTGGGYGYTF
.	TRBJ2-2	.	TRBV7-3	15	TGTGCCAGCAGGTCCGGGACTGAGAACACCGGGGAGCTGTTTTTT	CASRSGTENTGELFF
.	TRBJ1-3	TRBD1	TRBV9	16	TGTGCCAGCAGCAGACGGGACAGGGTGGGAGGAAACACCATATATTTT	CASSRRDRVGGNTIYF
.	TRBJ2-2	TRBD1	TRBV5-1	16	TGCGCCAGCAGCCTCTCTGACAGGGGACTCACCGGGGAGCTGTTTTTT	CASSLSDRGLTGELFF
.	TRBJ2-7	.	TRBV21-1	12	TGTGCCAGCAGCAAAGGGCGGGACGAGCAGTACTTC	CASSKGRDEQYF
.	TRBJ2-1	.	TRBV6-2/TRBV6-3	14	TGTGCCAGCAGCTTCGGACAGACATACAATGAGCAGTTCTTC	CASSFGQTYNEQFF
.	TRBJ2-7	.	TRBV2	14	TGTGCCAGCAGTGGGCAGGGAACAGCCTACGAGCAGTACTTC	CASSGQGTAYEQYF
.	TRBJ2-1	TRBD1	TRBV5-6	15	TGTGCCAGCAGCTTTGGGACAGGGGGACCCAATGAGCAGTTCTTC	CASSFGTGGPNEQFF
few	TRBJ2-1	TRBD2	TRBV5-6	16	TGTGCCAGCAGCTTGGTAGACCTAGCGGGGAAAAATGAGCAGTTCTTC	CASSLVDLAGKNEQFF
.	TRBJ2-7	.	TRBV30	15	TGTGCCTGGTCGGATAAGAGACAGAGCTCCTACGAGCAGTACTTC	CAWSDKRQSSYEQYF
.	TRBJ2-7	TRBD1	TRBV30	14	TGTGCCTGGAGCAGGACAGGGGGCTCCTACGAGCAGTACTTC	CAWSRTGGSYEQYF
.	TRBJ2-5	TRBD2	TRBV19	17	TGTGCCAGTAGTATCGGGACTAGCGGGGGAGCACAAGAGACCCAGTACTTC	CASSIGTSGGAQETQYF
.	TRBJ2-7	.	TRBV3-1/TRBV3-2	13	TGTGCCAGCAGCGGGAGGGGGGCCTACGAGCAGTACTTC	CASSGRGAYEQYF
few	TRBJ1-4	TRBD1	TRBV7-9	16	TGTGCCAGCAGCACGAAAGCGACAGGGCTGGCTGAAAAACTGTTTTTT	CASSTKATGLAEKLFF